The present T cell receptor beta chain was sequenced within a study of STAT5B mutations in CD4+ large granular lymphocyte leukemia. The CDR3 has 14 residues. The germline V gene encodes CDR1 SGHRS and CDR2 YFSETQ. V lost 0 bases to trimming and J lost 6 bases; unmatched junction nucleotides: 6. Clones were read by immunoSEQ multiplex PCR, and TCRdb kept only the in-frame ones, dropping some. This table has about 38,000 clones, about 80% appearing once. In this sample, this clone turned up a few times. The sequence derives from a human donor in good health. Sample: CD4+ T cells from blood buffy coats. The rearrangement joins TRBV5-1 to TRBJ2-7; 7 bases match TRBD2. The CDR3 is CASSLVLAVPEQYF. For the CDR3, the DNA is TGCGCCAGCAGCTTGGTTCTAGCGGTACCCGAGCAGTACTTC.